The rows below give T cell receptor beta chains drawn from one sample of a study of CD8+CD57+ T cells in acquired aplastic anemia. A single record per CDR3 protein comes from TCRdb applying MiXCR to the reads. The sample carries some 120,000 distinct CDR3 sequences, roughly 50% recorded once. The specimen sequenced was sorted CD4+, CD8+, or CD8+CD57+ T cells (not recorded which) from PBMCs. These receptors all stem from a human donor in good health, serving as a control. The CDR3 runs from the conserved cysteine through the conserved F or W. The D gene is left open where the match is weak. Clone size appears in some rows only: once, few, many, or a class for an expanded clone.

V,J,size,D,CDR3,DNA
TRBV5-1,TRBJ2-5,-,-,CASSLGAVETQYF,TGCGCCAGCAGCCTCGGGGCAGTCGAGACCCAGTACTTC
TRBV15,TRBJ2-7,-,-,CATSRRYYEQYF,TGTGCCACCAGCAGACGGTACTACGAGCAGTACTTC
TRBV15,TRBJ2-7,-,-,CATSRERDNEQYF,TGTGCCACCAGCAGAGAGAGGGACAACGAGCAGTACTTC
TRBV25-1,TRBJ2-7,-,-,CASSDLSISGSDEQYF,TGTGCCAGCAGTGACCTTTCTATTTCCGGGAGCGACGAGCAGTACTTC
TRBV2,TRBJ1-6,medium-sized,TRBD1,CASSEPDRGPSPLHF,TGTGCCAGCAGTGAACCGGACAGGGGGCCTTCACCCCTCCACTTT
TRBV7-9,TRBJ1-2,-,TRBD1,CASSLAPGQGQVVLHF,TGTGCCAGCAGCTTAGCCCCCGGACAGGGTCAAGTCGTTCTCCACTTC
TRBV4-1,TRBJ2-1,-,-,CASSQEPAESSYNEQFF,TGCGCCAGCAGCCAAGAGCCGGCAGAGAGCTCCTACAATGAGCAGTTCTTC
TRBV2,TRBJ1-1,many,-,CASSETHVDSEAFF,TGTGCCAGCAGTGAAACCCACGTCGACAGTGAAGCTTTCTTT
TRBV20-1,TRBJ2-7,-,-,CSAPDSIEQYF,TGCAGTGCCCCGGACAGCATCGAGCAGTACTTC
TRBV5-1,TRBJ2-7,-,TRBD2,CASSAGLAGGYEQYF,TGCGCCAGCAGCGCGGGACTAGCGGGAGGCTACGAGCAGTACTTC
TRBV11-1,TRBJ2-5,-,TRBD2,CASIPVSSGGVEETQYF,TGTGCCAGCATTCCCGTCTCTAGCGGGGGGGTAGAAGAGACCCAGTACTTC
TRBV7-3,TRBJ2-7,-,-,CASSFSAGSYEQYF,TGTGCCAGCAGTTTCTCGGCAGGGAGCTACGAGCAGTACTTC
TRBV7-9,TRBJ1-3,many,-,CASSLQPISGNTIYF,TGTGCCAGCAGCTTACAGCCTATCTCTGGAAACACCATATATTTT
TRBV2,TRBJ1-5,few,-,CASSLNQPQHF,TGTGCCAGCAGTTTAAATCAGCCCCAGCATTTT
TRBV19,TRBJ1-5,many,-,CASSIGSRGGGNQPQHF,TGTGCCAGTAGTATAGGGAGCAGGGGTGGCGGCAATCAGCCCCAGCATTTT
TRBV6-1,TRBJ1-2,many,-,CASKRGLDYGYTF,TGTGCCAGCAAAAGGGGACTAGACTATGGCTACACCTTC
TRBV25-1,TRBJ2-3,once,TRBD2,CASSTHSGTSTDTQYF,TGTGCCAGCAGCACCCACAGCGGGACTAGCACAGATACGCAGTATTTT
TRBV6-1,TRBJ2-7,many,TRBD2,CASTDAGGIIYEQYF,TGTGCCAGCACAGACGCGGGGGGCATAATTTACGAGCAGTACTTC
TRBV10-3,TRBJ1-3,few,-,CAISESGRGGNTIYF,TGTGCCATCAGTGAGTCGGGAAGAGGTGGAAACACCATATATTTT
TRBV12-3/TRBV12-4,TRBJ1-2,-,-,CASSPANYGYTF,TGTGCCAGCAGCCCGGCTAACTATGGCTACACCTTC
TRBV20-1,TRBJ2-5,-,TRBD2,CSVGLAGGQETQYF,TGCAGTGTGGGACTAGCGGGGGGACAAGAGACCCAGTACTTC
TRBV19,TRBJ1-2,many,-,CASSMRGSPYGYTF,TGTGCCAGTAGTATGAGGGGGAGTCCCTATGGCTACACCTTC
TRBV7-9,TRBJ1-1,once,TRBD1,CASSSYRGGHTEAFF,TGTGCCAGCAGCTCGTACAGGGGAGGGCACACTGAAGCTTTCTTT
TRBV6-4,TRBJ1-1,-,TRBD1,CASSAGTGGTEAFF,TGTGCCAGCAGTGCCGGGACAGGGGGCACTGAAGCTTTCTTT
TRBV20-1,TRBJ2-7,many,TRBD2,CSARDKFEREVSYEQYF,TGCAGTGCTAGAGACAAATTCGAGCGGGAGGTCTCCTACGAGCAGTACTTC
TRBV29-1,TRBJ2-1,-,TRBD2,CSVDGTSGSGNEQFF,TGCAGCGTTGACGGGACTAGCGGGAGCGGGAATGAGCAGTTCTTC
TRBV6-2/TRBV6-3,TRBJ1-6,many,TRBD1,CASSSLPEGQDLFRPLHF,TGTGCCAGCAGTTCGCTACCCGAAGGACAGGACCTCTTTCGACCCCTCCACTTT
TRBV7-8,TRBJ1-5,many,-,CASSLVPFNQPQHF,TGTGCCAGCAGCTTAGTTCCATTCAATCAGCCCCAGCATTTT
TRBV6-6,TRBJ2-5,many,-,CASSSARGKGETQYF,TGTGCCAGCAGTTCGGCCAGGGGAAAAGGGGAGACCCAGTACTTC
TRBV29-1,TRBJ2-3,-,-,CSVEIIADIWSGLDTQYF,TGCAGCGTTGAGATCATCGCGGACATTTGGAGCGGGTTAGATACGCAGTATTTT
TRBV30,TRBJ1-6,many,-,CAWRYLYSPLHF,TGTGCCTGGAGGTATTTGTATTCACCCCTCCACTTT
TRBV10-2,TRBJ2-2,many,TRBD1,CASRDRGDTGELFF,TGCGCCAGCAGAGACAGGGGAGACACCGGGGAGCTGTTTTTT
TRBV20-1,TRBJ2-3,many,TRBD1,CRSTSGQGIDTQYF,TGCAGATCAACCTCGGGACAGGGTATCGATACGCAGTATTTT
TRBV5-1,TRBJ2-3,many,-,CVSTLGGYTDTQYF,TGCGTCAGCACTCTGGGAGGCTACACAGATACGCAGTATTTT
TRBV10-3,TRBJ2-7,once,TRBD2,CAISEGTSGDSEQYF,TGTGCCATCAGTGAGGGGACTAGCGGGGATAGCGAGCAGTACTTC
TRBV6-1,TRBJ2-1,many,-,CASRGTQNNEQFF,TGTGCCAGCCGGGGGACGCAAAACAATGAGCAGTTCTTC
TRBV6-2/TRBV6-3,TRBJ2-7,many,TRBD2,CASSYSGGVTYEQYF,TGTGCCAGCAGTTACTCGGGAGGGGTTACCTACGAGCAGTACTTC
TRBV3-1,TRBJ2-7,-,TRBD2,CASSQLAGAYEQYF,TGTGCCAGCAGCCAACTAGCGGGAGCCTACGAGCAGTACTTC
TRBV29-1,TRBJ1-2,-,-,CSVAQTNYGYTF,TGCAGCGTTGCCCAGACTAACTATGGCTACACCTTC
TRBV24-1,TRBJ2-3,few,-,CATSDAGQPTDTQYF,TGTGCCACCAGTGATGCCGGACAGCCCACAGATACGCAGTATTTT
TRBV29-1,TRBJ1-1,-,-,CSVDTGAFF,TGCAGCGTTGACACCGGGGCTTTCTTT
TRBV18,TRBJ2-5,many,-,CASSPMGTAQETQYF,TGTGCCAGCTCACCGATGGGCACCGCACAAGAGACCCAGTACTTC
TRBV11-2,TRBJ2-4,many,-,CASNNRDHKNIQYF,TGTGCCAGCAACAACAGGGACCACAAAAACATTCAGTACTTC
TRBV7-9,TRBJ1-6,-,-,CASSPMRDSPLHF,TGTGCCAGCAGTCCAATGCGGGATTCACCCCTCCACTTT
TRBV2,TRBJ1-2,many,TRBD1,CASSDPGTGFYGYTF,TGTGCCAGCAGCGATCCCGGGACAGGCTTCTATGGCTACACCTTC
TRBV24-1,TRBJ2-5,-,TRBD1,CATSDYRGWETQYF,TGTGCCACCAGTGACTACAGGGGGTGGGAGACCCAGTACTTC
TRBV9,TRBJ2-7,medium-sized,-,CASSVVYEQYF,TGTGCCAGCAGCGTAGTTTACGAGCAGTACTTC
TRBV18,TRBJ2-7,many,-,CASSPPERNAYEQYF,TGTGCCAGCTCACCACCTGAACGGAATGCCTACGAGCAGTACTTC
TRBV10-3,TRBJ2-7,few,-,CAISEFAEQYF,TGTGCCATCAGTGAGTTTGCCGAGCAGTACTTC
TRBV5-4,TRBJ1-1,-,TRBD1,CASSLAQGARENTEAFF,TGTGCCAGCAGCTTGGCACAGGGGGCGAGGGAGAACACTGAAGCTTTCTTT
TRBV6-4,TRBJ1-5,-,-,CASSYLDSSNQPQHF,TGTGCCAGCAGTTACCTGGACAGCAGCAATCAGCCCCAGCATTTT
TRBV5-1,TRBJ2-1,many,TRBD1,CASSLRTGGGYNEQFF,TGCGCCAGCAGCCTCCGGACAGGGGGGGGGTACAATGAGCAGTTCTTC
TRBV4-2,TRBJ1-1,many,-,CASRRGELNTEAFF,TGTGCCAGCAGGAGGGGGGAACTGAACACTGAAGCTTTCTTT
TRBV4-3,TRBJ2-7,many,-,CASSHLLRSYEQYF,TGCGCCAGCAGCCACCTCTTGCGAAGCTACGAGCAGTACTTC